One sample yielded the 7 T cell receptor beta chains listed below, sequenced in a study of cytomegalovirus exposure and HLA in healthy donors. Using immunoSEQ multiplex PCR, the repertoire was profiled, and TCRdb retains in-frame clones only, with some absent. The table has a few hundred thousand clones, roughly 84% seen once. Sequenced material: PBMCs. All receptors derive from a young man in good health and CMV-seropositive.

The rearrangement links TRBV6-6 to TRBJ1-2, with D uncertain. Trimming left V 7 bases short and J 3 bases short, with 9 bases between. The germline V gene encodes CDR1 MNHNY and CDR2 SVGAGI (reference sequence). The CDR3 sequence is 12 residues long. The CDR3 loop reads CASTPGHYGYTF. CDR3 in DNA: TGTGCCAGCACCCCCGGGCACTATGGCTACACCTTC.

There are a few counts of this clone. The chain is built from TRBV12-5 and TRBJ2-7; TRBD1 or TRBD2 may be the D gene (6 bases each). The CDR3 extends over 14 amino acids. V was clipped by 7 bases and J by 6 bases, with 19 bases between them. Germline V CDR1 and CDR2: LGHNT, FRNRAP. CDR3 in DNA: TGTGCTAGTGCCCCGGGGGCAGGGCCAGGCGAGCAGTACTTC. This sequence encodes CASAPGAGPGEQYF. Supplemented by reference TRBV12-5 and TRBJ2-7, the full variable domain reads DARVTQTPRHKVTEMGQEVTMRCQPILGHNTVFWYRQTMMQGLELLAYFRNRAPLDDSGMPKDRFSAEMPDATLATLKIQPSEPRDSAVYFCASAPGAGPGEQYFGPGTRLTVT.

The gene calls are TRBV7-6 and TRBJ1-2; D not certain. Per the germline V gene, CDR1 is SGHVS and CDR2 is FNYEAQ. CDR3 size: 15 residues. V lost 5 bases, J lost 2 bases, and 15 bases lay in between. This CDR3 is CASSPYNLGNYGYTF. The CDR3 nucleotides are TGTGCCAGCAGCCCTTATAATCTCGGAAACTATGGCTACACCTTC.

This clone was found once. The chain uses TRBV15 and TRBJ2-2; D not resolved. CDR3 length equals 14 residues. Germline CDR1 and CDR2: LNHNV and YYDKDF (reference sequence). V was clipped by 5 bases and J by 5 bases, with 12 bases between them. The CDR3 loop reads CATSGPVGTGELFF. Here the CDR3 DNA reads TGTGCCACCAGCGGCCCGGTAGGGACCGGGGAGCTGTTTTTT.

The genes are TRBV7-2 and TRBJ2-7, with 9 nucleotides matching TRBD1. V gave up 5 bases and J gave up 5 bases; unmatched junction bases: 13. Germline V CDR1 and CDR2: SGHTA, FQGNSA. The CDR3 covers 16 residues. CDR3 DNA: TGTGCCAGCAGCCCTACCGCCGGGACAGGGCACGACGAGCAGTACTTC. The encoded protein is CASSPTAGTGHDEQYF.

The DNA for the CDR3 is TGTGCCAGCAGGGAGTGGCGGATCAGCTCCTACGAGCAGTACTTC. This encodes CASREWRISSYEQYF. The rearrangement joins TRBV6-1 to TRBJ2-7; D gene unclear. The V end was cut by 6 bases, the J end by 0 bases, with 15 bases between. The V gene's germline CDR1 is MNHNS and CDR2 SASEGT. The CDR3 loop spans 15 amino acids.

The chain has TRBV6-5 and TRBJ2-1; possibly TRBD2 for D (5 bases). The CDR3 sequence is 16 residues long. CDR1 is MNHEY, CDR2 SVGAGI, per germline. V was shortened by 0 bases and J by 0 bases, with 9 bases between the two germline ends. The DNA for the CDR3 is TGTGCCAGCAGTTACTCGTGGGAGAGCTCCTACAATGAGCAGTTCTTC. As protein: CASSYSWESSYNEQFF.